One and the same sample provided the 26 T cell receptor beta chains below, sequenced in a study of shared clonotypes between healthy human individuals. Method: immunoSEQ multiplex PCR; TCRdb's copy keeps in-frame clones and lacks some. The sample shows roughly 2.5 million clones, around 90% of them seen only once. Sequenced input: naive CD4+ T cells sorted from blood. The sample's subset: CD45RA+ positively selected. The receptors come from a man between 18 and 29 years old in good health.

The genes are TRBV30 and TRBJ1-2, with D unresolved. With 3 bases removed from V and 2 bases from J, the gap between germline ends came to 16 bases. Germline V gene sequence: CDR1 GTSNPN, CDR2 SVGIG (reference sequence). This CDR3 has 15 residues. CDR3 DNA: TGTGCCTGGAGGTACCTGGCTCGTAAAAACTATGGCTACACCTTC. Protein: CAWRYLARKNYGYTF.

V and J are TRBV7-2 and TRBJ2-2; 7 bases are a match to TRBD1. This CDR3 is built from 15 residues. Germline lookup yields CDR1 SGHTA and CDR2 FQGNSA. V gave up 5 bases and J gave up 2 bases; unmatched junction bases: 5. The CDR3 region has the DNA TGTGCCAGCAGCACGACAGGGTTTAACACCGGGGAGCTGTTTTTT. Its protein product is CASSTTGFNTGELFF.

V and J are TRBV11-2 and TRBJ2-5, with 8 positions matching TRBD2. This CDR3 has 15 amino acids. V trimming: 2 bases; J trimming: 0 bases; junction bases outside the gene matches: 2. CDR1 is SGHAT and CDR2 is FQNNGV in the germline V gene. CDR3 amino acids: CASSLSSGYQETQYF. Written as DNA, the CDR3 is TGTGCCAGCAGCTTATCTAGCGGGTACCAAGAGACCCAGTACTTC.

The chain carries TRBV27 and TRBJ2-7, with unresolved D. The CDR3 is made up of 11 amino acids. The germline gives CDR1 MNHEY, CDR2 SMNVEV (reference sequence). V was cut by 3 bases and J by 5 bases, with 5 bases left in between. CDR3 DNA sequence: TGTGCCAGCAGTTTCCACAACGAGCAGTACTTC. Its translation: CASSFHNEQYF.

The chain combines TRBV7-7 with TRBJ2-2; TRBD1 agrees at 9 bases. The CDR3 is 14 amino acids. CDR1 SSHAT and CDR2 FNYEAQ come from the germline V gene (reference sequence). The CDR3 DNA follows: TGTGCAGCAGCTCGAGGACAGGGGTCCGGGGAGCTGTTTTTT. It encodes CAAARGQGSGELFF.

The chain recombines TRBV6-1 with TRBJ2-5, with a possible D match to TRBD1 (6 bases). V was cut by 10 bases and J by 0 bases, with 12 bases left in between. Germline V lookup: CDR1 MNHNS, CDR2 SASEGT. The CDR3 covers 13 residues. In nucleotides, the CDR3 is TGTGCCACCCAGAGGGGGTACCAAGAGACCCAGTACTTC. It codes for CATQRGYQETQYF.

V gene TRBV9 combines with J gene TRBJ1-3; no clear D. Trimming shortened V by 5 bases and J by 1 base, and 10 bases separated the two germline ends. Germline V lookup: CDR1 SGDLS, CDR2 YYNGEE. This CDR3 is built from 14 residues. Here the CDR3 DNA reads TGTGCCAGCAGTACGTCACCATCTGGAAACACCATATATTTT. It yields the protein CASSTSPSGNTIYF.

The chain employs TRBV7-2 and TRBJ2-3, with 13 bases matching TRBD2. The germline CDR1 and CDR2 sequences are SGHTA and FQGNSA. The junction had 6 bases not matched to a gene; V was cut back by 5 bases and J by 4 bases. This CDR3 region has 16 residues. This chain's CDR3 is CASSSGLAGAADTQYF. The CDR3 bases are TGTGCCAGCAGCAGCGGACTAGCGGGAGCAGCAGATACGCAGTATTTT.

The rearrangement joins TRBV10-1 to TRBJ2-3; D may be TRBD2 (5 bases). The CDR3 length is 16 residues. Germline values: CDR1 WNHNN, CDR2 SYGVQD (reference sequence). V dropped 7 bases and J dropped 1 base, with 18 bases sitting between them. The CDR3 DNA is TGCGCCAGCATGAAAGGACTCGATTTTTGCACAGATACGCAGTATTTT. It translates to CASMKGLDFCTDTQYF.

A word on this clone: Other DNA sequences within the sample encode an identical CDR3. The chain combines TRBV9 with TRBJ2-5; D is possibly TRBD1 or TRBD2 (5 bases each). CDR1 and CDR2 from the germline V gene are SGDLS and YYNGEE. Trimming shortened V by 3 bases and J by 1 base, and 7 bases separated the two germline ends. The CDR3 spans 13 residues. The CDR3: CASSAGAQETQYF. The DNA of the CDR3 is TGTGCCAGCAGCGCCGGGGCCCAAGAGACCCAGTACTTC.

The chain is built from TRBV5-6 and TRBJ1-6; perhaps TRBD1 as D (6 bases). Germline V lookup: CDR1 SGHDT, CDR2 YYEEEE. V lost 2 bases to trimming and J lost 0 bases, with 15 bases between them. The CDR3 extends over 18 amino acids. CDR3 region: CASSLTLQGSSYNSPLHF. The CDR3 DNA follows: TGTGCCAGCAGCTTAACCCTACAGGGCAGCTCCTATAATTCACCCCTCCACTTT.

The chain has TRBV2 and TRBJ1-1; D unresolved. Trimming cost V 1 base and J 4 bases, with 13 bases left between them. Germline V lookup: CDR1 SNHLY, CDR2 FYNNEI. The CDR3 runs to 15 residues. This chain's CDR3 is CASSEENPPGTEAFF. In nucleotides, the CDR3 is TGTGCCAGCAGTGAAGAGAACCCCCCTGGCACTGAAGCTTTCTTT.

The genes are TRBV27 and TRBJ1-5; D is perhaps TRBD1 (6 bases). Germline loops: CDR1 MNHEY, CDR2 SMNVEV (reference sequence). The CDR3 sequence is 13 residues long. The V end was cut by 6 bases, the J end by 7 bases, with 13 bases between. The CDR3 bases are TGTGCCAGCAGCCATGAGGGGGTACAGCCCCAGCATTTT. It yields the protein CASSHEGVQPQHF.

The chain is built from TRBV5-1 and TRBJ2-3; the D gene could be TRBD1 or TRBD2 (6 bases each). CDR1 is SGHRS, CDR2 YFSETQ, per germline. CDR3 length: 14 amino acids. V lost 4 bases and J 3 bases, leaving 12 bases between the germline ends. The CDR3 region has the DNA TGCGCCAGCAGCGATTCGGGGGCGACAGATACGCAGTATTTT. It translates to CASSDSGATDTQYF.

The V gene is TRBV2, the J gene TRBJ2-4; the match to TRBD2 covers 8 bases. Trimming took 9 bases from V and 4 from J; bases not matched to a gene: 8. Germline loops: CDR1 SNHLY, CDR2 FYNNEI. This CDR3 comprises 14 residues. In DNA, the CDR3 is TGTGCCAGTGGGGCGGGGGGCGATAAAAACATTCAGTACTTC. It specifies CASGAGGDKNIQYF.

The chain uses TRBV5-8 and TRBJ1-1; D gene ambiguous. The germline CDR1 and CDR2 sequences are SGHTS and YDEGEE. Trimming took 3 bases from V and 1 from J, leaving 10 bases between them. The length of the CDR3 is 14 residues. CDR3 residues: CASSSVTGNTEAFF. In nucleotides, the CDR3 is TGTGCCAGCAGCTCGGTGACCGGGAACACTGAAGCTTTCTTT.

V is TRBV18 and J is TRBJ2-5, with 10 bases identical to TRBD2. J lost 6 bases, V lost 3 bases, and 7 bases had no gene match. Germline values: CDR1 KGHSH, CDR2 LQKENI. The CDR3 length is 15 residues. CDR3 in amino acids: CASSPPSGGWKTQYF. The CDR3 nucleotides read TGTGCCAGCTCACCGCCTAGCGGGGGCTGGAAGACCCAGTACTTC. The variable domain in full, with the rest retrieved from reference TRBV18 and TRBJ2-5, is NAGVMQNPRHLVRRRGQEARLRCSPMKGHSHVYWYRQLPEEGLKFMVYLQKENIIDESGMPKERFSAEFPKEGPSILRIQQVVRGDSAAYFCASSPPSGGWKTQYFGPGTRLLVL.

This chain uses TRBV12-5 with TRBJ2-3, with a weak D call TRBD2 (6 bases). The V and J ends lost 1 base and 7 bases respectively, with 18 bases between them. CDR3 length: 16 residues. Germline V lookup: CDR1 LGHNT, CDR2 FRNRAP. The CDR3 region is CASGLALDGRRNTQYF. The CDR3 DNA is TGTGCTAGTGGTTTGGCACTGGATGGGAGGCGGAATACGCAGTATTTT.

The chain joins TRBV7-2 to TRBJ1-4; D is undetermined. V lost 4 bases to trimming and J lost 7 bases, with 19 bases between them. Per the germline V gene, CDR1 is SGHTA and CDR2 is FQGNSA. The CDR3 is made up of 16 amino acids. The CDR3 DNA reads TGTGCCAGCAGCTGGACCTCGGGTGTCGGCAGTGAAAAACTGTTTTTT. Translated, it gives CASSWTSGVGSEKLFF. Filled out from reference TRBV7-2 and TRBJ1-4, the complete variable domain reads GAGVSQSPSNKVTEKGKDVELRCDPISGHTALYWYRQSLGQGLEFLIYFQGNSAPDKSGLPSDRFSAERTGGSVSTLTIQRTQQEDSAVYLCASSWTSGVGSEKLFFGSGTQLSVL.

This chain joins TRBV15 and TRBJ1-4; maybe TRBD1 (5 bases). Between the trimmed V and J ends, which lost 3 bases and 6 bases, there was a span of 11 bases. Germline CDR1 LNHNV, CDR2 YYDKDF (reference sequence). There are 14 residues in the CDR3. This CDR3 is CATSRGPTDEKLFF. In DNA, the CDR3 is TGTGCCACCAGCAGGGGACCTACGGATGAAAAACTGTTTTTT.

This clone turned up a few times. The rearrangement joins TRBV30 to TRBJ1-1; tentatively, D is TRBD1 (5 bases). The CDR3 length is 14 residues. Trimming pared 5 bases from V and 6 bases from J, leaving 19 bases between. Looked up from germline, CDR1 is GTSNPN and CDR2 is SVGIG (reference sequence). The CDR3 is CAWVRLGEEAEAFF. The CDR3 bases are TGTGCCTGGGTCCGTCTAGGGGAGGAAGCTGAAGCTTTCTTT.

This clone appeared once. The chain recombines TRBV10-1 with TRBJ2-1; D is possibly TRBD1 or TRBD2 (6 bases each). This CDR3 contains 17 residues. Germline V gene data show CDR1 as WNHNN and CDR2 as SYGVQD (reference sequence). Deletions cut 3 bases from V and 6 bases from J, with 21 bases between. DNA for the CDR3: TGCGCCAGCAGTGACGGATATCGGGGGCAGGTGGGCAATGAGCAGTTCTTC. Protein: CASSDGYRGQVGNEQFF.

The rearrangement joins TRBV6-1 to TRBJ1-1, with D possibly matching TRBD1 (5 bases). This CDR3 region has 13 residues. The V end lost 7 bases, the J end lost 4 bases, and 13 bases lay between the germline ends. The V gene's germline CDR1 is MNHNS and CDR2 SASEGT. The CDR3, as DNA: TGTGCCAGCATTCGGATCGGGGGCACTGAAGCTTTCTTT. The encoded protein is CASIRIGGTEAFF.

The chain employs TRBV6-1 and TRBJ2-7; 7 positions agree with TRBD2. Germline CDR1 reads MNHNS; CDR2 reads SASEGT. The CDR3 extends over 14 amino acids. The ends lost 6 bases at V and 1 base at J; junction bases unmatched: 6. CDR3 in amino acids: CASRLRERSYEQYF. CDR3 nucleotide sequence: TGTGCCAGCAGGTTGCGGGAGAGATCCTACGAGCAGTACTTC.

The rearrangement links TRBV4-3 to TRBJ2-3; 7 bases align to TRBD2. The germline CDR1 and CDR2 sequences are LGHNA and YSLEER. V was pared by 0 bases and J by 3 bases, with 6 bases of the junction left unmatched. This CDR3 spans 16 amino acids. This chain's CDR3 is CASSQDLRGSTDTQYF. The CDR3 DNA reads TGCGCCAGCAGCCAAGATCTTCGCGGGAGTACAGATACGCAGTATTTT.

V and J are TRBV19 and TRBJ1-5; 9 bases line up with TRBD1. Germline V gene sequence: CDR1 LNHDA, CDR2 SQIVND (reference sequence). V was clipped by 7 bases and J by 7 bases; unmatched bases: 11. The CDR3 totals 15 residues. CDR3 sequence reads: CASTTGQGQGQPQHF. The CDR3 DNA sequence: TGTGCCAGTACTACGGGACAGGGACAAGGGCAGCCCCAGCATTTT.